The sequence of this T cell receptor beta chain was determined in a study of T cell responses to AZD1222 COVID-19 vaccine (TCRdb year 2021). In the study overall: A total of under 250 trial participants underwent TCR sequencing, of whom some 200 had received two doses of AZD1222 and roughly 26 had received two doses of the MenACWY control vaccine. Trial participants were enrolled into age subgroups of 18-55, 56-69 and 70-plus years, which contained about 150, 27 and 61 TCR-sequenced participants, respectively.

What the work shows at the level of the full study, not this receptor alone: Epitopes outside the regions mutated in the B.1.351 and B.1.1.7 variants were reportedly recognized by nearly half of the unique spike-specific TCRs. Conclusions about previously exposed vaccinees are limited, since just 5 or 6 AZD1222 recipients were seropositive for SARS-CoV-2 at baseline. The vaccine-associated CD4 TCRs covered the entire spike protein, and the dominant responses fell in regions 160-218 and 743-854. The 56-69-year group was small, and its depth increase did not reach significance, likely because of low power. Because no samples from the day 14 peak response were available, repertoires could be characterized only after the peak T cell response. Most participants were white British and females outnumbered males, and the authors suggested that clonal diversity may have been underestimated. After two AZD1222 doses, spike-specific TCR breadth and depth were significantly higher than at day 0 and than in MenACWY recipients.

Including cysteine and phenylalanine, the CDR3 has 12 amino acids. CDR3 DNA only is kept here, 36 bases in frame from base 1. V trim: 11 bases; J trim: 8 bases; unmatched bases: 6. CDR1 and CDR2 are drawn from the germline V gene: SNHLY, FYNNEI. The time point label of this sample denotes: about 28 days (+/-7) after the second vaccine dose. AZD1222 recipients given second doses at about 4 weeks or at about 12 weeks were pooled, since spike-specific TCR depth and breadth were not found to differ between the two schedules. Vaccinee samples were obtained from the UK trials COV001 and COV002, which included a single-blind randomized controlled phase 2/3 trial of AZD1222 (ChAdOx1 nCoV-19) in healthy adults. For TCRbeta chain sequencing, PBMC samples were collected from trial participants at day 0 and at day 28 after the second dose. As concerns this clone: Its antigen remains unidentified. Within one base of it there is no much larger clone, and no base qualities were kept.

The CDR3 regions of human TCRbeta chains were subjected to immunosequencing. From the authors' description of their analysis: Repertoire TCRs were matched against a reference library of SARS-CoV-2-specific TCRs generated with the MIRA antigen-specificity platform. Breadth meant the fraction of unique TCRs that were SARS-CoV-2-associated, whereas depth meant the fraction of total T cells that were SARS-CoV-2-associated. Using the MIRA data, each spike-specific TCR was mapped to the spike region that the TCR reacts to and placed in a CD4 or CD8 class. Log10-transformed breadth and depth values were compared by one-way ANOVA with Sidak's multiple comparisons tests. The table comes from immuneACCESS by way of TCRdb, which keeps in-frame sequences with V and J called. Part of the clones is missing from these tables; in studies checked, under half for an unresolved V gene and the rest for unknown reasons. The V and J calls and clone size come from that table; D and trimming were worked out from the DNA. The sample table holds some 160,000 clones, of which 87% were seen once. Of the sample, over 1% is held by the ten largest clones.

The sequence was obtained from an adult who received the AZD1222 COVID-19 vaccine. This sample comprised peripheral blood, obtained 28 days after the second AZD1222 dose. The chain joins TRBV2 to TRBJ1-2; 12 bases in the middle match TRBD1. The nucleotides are TGTGCCGGGGGACAGGGGGCGCCCGGCTACACCTTC. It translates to CAGGQGAPGYTF.